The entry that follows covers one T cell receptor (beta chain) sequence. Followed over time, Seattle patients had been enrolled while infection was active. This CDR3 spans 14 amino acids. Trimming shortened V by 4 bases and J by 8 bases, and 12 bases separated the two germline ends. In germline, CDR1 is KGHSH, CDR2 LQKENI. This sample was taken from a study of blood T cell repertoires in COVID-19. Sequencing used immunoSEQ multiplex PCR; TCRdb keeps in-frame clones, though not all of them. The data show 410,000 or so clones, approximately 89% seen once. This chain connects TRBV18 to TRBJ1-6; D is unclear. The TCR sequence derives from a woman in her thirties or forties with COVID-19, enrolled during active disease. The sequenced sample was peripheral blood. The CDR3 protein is CASSLPGRDSPLHF. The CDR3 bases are TGTGCCAGCTCACTTCCGGGTCGGGATTCACCCCTCCACTTT.